A selection of T cell receptor beta chains follows, all from one sample in a study of blood T cells in healthy people across ages. TCRdb analysed the 5' RACE reads with MiXCR anew, one entry per CDR3 protein. The sample lists hundreds of thousands of distinct CDR3 sequences; roughly 46% were seen once. Sequenced: blood. These TCRs come from a man older than 75 in good health. The CDR3 runs from the conserved cysteine through the conserved F or W. Fields, in order: V gene, clone size, J gene, D gene, CDR3 protein, CDR3 DNA. A D gene is named only where the DNA matches it firmly. Not every row has a clone size; where given, it reads once, few, many or a size class.

TRBV6-6,few,TRBJ2-1,TRBD2,CASSLGLAGRDEQFF,TGTGCCAGCAGTCTGGGACTAGCGGGACGGGATGAGCAGTTCTTC
TRBV27,-,TRBJ1-6,TRBD1,CASSQGTGWDFYNSPLHF,TGTGCCAGCAGTCAAGGGACAGGGTGGGACTTCTATAATTCACCCCTCCACTTT
TRBV6-5,-,TRBJ2-3,TRBD1,CASSYRGQVGDTQYF,TGTGCCAGCAGTTACCGGGGACAGGTCGGAGATACGCAGTATTTT
TRBV4-2,few,TRBJ1-4,TRBD1,CASSQGGGATNEKLFF,TGTGCCAGCAGCCAAGGAGGGGGCGCAACTAATGAAAAACTGTTTTTT
TRBV29-1,few,TRBJ1-1,-,CSVRLGGTEAFF,TGCAGCGTCCGTTTGGGCGGGACTGAAGCTTTCTTT
TRBV29-1,-,TRBJ2-3,TRBD2,CSASSGASDTQYF,TGCAGCGCGTCTAGCGGGGCGTCAGATACGCAGTATTTT
TRBV6-6,many,TRBJ2-3,-,CASRPGRLRDTQYF,TGTGCCAGCAGACCGGGACGGTTGCGTGATACGCAGTATTTT
TRBV24-1,-,TRBJ2-6,-,CATSVSGSGANVLTF,TGTGCCACCAGTGTTTCTGGCTCTGGGGCCAACGTCCTGACTTTC
TRBV18,few,TRBJ2-7,-,CASSPPLATYEQYF,TGTGCCAGCTCACCACCCCTGGCTACCTACGAGCAGTACTTC
TRBV7-3,few,TRBJ1-1,-,CASSGDRYTEAFF,TGTGCCAGCAGCGGGGACCGATACACTGAAGCTTTCTTT
TRBV20-1,-,TRBJ2-7,-,CSARGGPSTPYEQYF,TGCAGTGCTAGAGGGGGACCTTCTACCCCCTACGAGCAGTACTTC
TRBV18,many,TRBJ2-7,TRBD1,CASSSDRVRVYEQYF,TGTGCCAGCTCTTCCGACAGGGTAAGGGTCTACGAGCAGTACTTC
TRBV29-1,-,TRBJ2-7,TRBD1,CSVAGTANSYEQYF,TGCAGCGTTGCCGGGACAGCTAACTCCTACGAGCAGTACTTC
TRBV10-3,-,TRBJ2-7,TRBD1,CAISERTGSYEQYF,TGTGCCATCAGTGAAAGGACAGGGTCGTACGAGCAGTACTTC
TRBV28,few,TRBJ2-7,-,CASSSRDNEQYF,TGTGCCAGCAGTTCCCGGGACAACGAGCAGTACTTC
TRBV20-1,-,TRBJ1-1,-,CSAFGDRNTEAFF,TGCAGTGCATTCGGCGACAGGAACACTGAAGCTTTCTTT
TRBV20-1,few,TRBJ2-3,-,CSARPLAVTRDTQYF,TGCAGTGCTAGACCCCTGGCGGTAACAAGGGATACGCAGTATTTT
TRBV28,-,TRBJ2-7,TRBD1,CASPGTGGYYEQYF,TGTGCCAGCCCGGGGACAGGGGGATACTACGAGCAGTACTTC
TRBV6-1,once,TRBJ2-1,TRBD1,CASSGARGREQFF,TGTGCCAGCAGTGGGGCCAGGGGGCGTGAGCAGTTCTTC
TRBV12-3/TRBV12-4,-,TRBJ2-1,TRBD2,CASSLVIAGYNEQFF,TGTGCCAGCAGTTTAGTAATAGCGGGATACAATGAGCAGTTCTTC
TRBV6-4,few,TRBJ2-6,-,CASSDRGANVLTF,TGTGCCAGCAGTGACAGGGGGGCCAACGTCCTGACTTTC
TRBV4-1,-,TRBJ2-4,-,CASSPIEEGGNIQYF,TGCGCCAGCAGCCCCATCGAGGAGGGGGGAAACATTCAGTACTTC
TRBV30,-,TRBJ2-4,TRBD1,CAWKGRTGGVGIQYF,TGTGCCTGGAAGGGTAGGACAGGGGGAGTTGGCATTCAGTACTTC
TRBV12-3/TRBV12-4,-,TRBJ1-2,TRBD1,CASSHGTGYYGYTF,TGTGCCAGCAGTCACGGGACAGGGTACTATGGCTACACCTTC
TRBV24-1,many,TRBJ2-7,-,CATSDQLRRQDFSYEQYF,TGTGCCACCAGTGATCAACTACGAAGACAGGACTTCTCCTACGAGCAGTACTTC